The text below deals with one T cell receptor (beta chain). The record originates from a study of blood T cell repertoires in COVID-19. Under the authors' procedure: Reference gene primers were amplified, and this amplification served to estimate nucleated cell counts. Sequencing was performed with immunoSEQ multiplex PCR; in TCRdb, only in-frame clones are kept and a portion is missing. V, J and clone size were drawn from that table, and D and trimming were deduced from the DNA. The data contain about 78,000 clones, roughly 88% of them singletons. Germline assignment: CDR1 SGHRS and CDR2 YFSETQ. Trimming pared 5 bases from V and 3 bases from J, leaving 11 bases between. CDR3 length: 13 amino acids.

This TCR was recovered from a woman aged 45-65 years in a cohort sampled during active COVID-19. The sample consisted of peripheral blood. The chain is built from TRBV5-1 and TRBJ1-1; D remains unclear. This CDR3 reads CASSSGLHTEAFF. For the CDR3, the DNA is TGCGCCAGCAGTTCAGGACTCCACACTGAAGCTTTCTTT.